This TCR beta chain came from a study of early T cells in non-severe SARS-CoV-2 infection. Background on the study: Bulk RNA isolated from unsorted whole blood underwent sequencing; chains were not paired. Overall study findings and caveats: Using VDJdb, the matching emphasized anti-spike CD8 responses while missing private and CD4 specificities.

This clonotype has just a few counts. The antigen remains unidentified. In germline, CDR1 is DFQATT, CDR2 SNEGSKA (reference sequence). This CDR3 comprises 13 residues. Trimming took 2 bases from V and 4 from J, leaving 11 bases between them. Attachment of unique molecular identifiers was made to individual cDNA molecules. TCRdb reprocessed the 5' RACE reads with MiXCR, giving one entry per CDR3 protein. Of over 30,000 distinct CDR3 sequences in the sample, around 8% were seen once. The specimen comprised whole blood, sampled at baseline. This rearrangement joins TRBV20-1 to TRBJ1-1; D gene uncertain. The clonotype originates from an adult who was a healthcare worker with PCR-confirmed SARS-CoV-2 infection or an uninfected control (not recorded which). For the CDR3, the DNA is TGCAGTGCTAGAATGGGGATGTTCACTGAAGCTTTCTTT. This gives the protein CSARMGMFTEAFF.